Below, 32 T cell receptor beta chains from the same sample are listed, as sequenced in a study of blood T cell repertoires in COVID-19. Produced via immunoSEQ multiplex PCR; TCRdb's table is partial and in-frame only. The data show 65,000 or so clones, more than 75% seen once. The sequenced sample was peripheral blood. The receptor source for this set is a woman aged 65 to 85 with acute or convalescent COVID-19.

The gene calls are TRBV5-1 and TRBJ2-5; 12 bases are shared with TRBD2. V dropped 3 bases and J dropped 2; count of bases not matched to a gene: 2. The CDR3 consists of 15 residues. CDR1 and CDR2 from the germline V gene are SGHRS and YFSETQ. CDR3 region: CASSSLAGGQETQYF. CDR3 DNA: TGCGCCAGCAGCTCTCTAGCGGGAGGGCAAGAGACCCAGTACTTC.

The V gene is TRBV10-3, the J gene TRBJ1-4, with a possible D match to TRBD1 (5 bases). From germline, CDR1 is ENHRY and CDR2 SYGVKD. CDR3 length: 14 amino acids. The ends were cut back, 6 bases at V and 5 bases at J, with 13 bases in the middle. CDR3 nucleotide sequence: TGTGCCATCAGGCCGGGACTGACGAATGAAAAACTGTTTTTT. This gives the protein CAIRPGLTNEKLFF.

In DNA, the CDR3 is TGTGCCAGTAGTACACAGGGGGACACTGAAGCTTTCTTT. Its protein is CASSTQGDTEAFF. This chain uses TRBV19 with TRBJ1-1; 8 nucleotides match TRBD1. J lost 3 bases, V lost 4 bases, and 1 base had no gene match. The CDR3 consists of 13 residues. CDR1 and CDR2 from the germline V gene are LNHDA and SQIVND (reference sequence).

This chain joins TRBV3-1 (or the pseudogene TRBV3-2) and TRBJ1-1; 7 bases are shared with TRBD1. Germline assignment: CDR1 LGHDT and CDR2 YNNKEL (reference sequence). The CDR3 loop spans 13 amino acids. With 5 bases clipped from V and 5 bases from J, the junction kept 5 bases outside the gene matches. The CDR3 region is CASSSTGYTEAFF. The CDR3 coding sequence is TGTGCCAGCAGCTCGACAGGGTATACTGAAGCTTTCTTT.

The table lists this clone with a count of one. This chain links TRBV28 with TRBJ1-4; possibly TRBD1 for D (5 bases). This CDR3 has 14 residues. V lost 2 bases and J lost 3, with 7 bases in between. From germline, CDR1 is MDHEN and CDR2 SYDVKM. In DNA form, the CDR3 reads TGTGCCAGCAGTTTAGGACAAGCTAATGAAAAACTGTTTTTT. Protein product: CASSLGQANEKLFF. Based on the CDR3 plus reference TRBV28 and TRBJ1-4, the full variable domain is DVKVTQSSRYLVKRTGEKVFLECVQDMDHENMFWYRQDPGLGLRLIYFSYDVKMKEKGDIPEGYSVSREKKERFSLILESASTNQTSMYLCASSLGQANEKLFFGSGTQLSVL.

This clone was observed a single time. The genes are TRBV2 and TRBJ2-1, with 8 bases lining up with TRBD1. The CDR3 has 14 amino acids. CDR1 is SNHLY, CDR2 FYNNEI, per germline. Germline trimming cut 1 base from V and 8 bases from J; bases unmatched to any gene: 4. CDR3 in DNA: TGTGCCAGCAGTGAAGGTCAGGGGGCAGATGAGCAGTTCTTC. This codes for CASSEGQGADEQFF.

CDR3 coding DNA: TGTGCCAGCAGCTTACAGGGGACGAACACTGAAGCTTTCTTT. Residues: CASSLQGTNTEAFF. J is TRBJ1-1 and V is TRBV7-9; maybe TRBD1 (6 bases). The germline V gene encodes CDR1 SEHNR and CDR2 FQNEAQ (reference sequence). V lost 2 bases and J 1 base, leaving 8 bases between the germline ends. CDR3 length equals 14 residues.

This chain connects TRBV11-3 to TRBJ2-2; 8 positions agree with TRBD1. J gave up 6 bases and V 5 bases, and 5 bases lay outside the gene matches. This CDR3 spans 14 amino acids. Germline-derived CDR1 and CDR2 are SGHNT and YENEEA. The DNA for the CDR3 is TGTGCCAGCAGCCGCCGACAGGGGCCCGGGGAGCTGTTTTTT. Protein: CASSRRQGPGELFF. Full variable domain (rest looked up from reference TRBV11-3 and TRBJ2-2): EAGVVQSPRYKIIEKKQPVAFWCNPISGHNTLYWYLQNLGQGPELLIRYENEEAVDDSQLPKDRFSAERLKGVDSTLKIQPAELGDSAVYLCASSRRQGPGELFFGEGSRLTVL.

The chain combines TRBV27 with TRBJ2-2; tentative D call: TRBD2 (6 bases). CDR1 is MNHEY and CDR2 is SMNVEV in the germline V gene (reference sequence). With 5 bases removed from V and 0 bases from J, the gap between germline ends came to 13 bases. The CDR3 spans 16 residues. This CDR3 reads CASSLRGLPNTGELFF. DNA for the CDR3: TGTGCCAGCAGTCTCCGGGGACTCCCGAACACCGGGGAGCTGTTTTTT.

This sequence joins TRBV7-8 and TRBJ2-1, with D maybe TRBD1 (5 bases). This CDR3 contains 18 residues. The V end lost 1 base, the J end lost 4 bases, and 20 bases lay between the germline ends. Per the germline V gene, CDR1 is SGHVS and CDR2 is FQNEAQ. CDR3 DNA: TGTGCCAGCAGCTTAGTTTTAGGCAGGGTAACTTCGTACAATGAGCAGTTCTTC. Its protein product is CASSLVLGRVTSYNEQFF.

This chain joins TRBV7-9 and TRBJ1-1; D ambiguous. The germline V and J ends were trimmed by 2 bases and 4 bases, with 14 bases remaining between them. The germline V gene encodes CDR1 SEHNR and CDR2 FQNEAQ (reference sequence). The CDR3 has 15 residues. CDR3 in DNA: TGTGCCAGCAGCTTAACGTTCACGGTATCCACTGAAGCTTTCTTT. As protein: CASSLTFTVSTEAFF. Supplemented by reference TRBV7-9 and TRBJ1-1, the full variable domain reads DTGVSQNPRHKITKRGQNVTFRCDPISEHNRLYWYRQTLGQGPEFLTYFQNEAQLEKSRLLSDRFSAERPKGSFSTLEIQRTEQGDSAMYLCASSLTFTVSTEAFFGQGTRLTVV.

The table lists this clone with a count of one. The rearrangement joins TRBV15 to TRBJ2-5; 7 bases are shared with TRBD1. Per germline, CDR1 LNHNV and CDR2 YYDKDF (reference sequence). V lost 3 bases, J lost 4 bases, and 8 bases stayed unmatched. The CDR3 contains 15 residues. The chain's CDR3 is CATSRDTGARETQYF. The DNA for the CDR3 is TGTGCCACCAGCAGGGACACAGGGGCAAGAGAGACCCAGTACTTC.

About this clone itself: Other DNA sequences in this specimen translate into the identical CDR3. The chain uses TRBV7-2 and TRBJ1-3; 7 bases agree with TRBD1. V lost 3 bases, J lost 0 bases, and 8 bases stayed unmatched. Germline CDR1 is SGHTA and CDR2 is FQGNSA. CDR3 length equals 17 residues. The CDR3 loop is CASSFTGTESSGNTIYF. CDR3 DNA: TGTGCCAGCAGCTTTACCGGGACAGAGAGCTCTGGAAACACCATATATTTT.

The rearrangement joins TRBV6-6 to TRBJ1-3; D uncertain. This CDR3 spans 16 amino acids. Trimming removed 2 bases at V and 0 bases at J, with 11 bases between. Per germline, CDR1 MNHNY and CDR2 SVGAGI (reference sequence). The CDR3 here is CASSYSSRDSGNTIYF. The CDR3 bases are TGTGCCAGCAGTTACAGTTCGAGAGACTCTGGAAACACCATATATTTT.

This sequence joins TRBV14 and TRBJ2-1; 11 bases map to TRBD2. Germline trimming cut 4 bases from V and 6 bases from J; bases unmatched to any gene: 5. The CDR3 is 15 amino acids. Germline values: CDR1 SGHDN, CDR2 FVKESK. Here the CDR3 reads CASSPVGLAVNEQFF. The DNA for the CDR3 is TGTGCCAGCAGCCCTGTGGGACTAGCGGTCAATGAGCAGTTCTTC.

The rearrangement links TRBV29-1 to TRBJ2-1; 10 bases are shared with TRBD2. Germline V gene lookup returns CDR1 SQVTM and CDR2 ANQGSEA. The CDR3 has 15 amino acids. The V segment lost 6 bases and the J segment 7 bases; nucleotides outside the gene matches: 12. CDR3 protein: CSVPDPGLAPNEQFF. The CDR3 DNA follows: TGCAGCGTGCCCGACCCGGGACTAGCGCCTAATGAGCAGTTCTTC.

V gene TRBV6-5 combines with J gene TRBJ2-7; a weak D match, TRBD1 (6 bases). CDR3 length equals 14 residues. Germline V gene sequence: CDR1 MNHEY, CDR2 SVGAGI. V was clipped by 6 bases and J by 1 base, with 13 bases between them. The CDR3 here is CASRRGGPSYEQYF. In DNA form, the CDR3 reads TGTGCCAGCAGGCGAGGGGGTCCGTCCTACGAGCAGTACTTC.

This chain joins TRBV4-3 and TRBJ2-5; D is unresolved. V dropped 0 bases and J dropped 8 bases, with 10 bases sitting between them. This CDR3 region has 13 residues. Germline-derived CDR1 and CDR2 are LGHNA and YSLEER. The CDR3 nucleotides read TGCGCCAGCAGCCAAGACCCCCAGCGAACCCAGTACTTC. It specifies CASSQDPQRTQYF.

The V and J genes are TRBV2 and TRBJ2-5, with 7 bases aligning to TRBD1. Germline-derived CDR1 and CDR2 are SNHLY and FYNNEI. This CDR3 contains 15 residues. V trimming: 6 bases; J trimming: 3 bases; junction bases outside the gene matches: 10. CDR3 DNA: TGTGCCAGCAGCTCAAGGACAGGACGAGAAGAGACCCAGTACTTC. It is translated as CASSSRTGREETQYF.

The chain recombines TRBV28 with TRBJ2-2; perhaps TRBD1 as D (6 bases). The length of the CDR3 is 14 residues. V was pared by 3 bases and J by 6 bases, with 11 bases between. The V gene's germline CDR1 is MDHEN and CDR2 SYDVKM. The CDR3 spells CASSFQGRAGELFF. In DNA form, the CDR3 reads TGTGCCAGCAGTTTTCAGGGGCGGGCCGGGGAGCTGTTTTTT. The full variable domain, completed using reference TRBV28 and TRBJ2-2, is DVKVTQSSRYLVKRTGEKVFLECVQDMDHENMFWYRQDPGLGLRLIYFSYDVKMKEKGDIPEGYSVSREKKERFSLILESASTNQTSMYLCASSFQGRAGELFFGEGSRLTVL.

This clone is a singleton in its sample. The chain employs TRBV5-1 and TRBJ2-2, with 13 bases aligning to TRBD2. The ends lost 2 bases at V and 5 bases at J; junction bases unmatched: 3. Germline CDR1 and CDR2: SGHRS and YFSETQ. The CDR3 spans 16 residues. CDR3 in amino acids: CASSLRLAGGTGELFF. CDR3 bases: TGCGCCAGCAGCTTAAGACTAGCGGGAGGTACCGGGGAGCTGTTTTTT.

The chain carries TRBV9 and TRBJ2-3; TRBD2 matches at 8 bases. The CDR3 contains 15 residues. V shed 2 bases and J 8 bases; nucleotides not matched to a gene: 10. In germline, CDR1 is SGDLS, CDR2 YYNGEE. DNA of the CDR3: TGTGCCAGCAGCGTGCTTAGCGGTGCGGGGGGTACGCAGTATTTT. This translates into CASSVLSGAGGTQYF.

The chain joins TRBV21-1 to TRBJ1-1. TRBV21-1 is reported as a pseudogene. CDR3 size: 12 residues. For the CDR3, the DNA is TGTGCCAGCACCAGAGGAGACACTGAAGCTTTCTTT. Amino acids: CASTRGDTEAFF.

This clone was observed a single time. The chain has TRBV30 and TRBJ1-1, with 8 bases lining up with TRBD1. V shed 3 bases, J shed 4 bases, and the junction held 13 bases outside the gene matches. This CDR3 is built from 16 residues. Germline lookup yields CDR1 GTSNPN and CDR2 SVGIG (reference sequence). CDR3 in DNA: TGTGCCTGGAGACCTGATTTGGGGACAGGCACCACTGAAGCTTTCTTT. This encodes CAWRPDLGTGTTEAFF.

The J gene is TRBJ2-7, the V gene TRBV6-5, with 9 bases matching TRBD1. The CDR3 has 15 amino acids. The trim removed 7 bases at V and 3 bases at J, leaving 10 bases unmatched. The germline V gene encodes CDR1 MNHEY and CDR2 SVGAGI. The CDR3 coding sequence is TGTGCCAGCAACCAGGACAGGGGACACATCTACGAGCAGTACTTC. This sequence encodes CASNQDRGHIYEQYF.

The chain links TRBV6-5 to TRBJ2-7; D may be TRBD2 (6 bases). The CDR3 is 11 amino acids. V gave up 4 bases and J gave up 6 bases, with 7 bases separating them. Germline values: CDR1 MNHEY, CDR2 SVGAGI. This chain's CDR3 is CASSSGVEQYF. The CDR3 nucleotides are TGTGCCAGCAGTTCGGGGGTCGAGCAGTACTTC.

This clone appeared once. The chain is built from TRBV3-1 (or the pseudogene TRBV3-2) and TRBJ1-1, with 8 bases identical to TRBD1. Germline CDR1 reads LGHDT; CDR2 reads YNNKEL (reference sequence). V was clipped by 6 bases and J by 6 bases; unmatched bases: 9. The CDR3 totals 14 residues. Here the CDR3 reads CASSLRQGRAEAFF. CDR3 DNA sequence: TGTGCCAGCAGTCTTAGACAGGGGAGGGCTGAAGCTTTCTTT.

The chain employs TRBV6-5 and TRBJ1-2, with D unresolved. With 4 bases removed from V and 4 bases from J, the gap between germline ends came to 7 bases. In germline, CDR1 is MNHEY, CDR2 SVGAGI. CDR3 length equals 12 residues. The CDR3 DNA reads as TGTGCCAGCAGTTTCCGGGGCTATGGCTACACCTTC. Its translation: CASSFRGYGYTF.

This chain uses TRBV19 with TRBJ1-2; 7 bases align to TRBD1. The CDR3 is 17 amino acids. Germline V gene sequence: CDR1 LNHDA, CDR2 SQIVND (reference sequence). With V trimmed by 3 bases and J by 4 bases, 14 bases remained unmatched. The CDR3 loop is CASSISASTGTLYGYTF. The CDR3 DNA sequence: TGTGCCAGTAGTATCTCAGCATCGACAGGGACCCTCTATGGCTACACCTTC.

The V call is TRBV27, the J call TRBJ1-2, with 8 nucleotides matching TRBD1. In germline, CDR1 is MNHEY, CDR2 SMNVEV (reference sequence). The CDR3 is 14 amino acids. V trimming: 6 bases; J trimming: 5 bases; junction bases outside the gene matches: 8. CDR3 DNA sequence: TGTGCCAGCAGCCAGGAGTGGACAGGGTATGGCTACACCTTC. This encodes CASSQEWTGYGYTF.

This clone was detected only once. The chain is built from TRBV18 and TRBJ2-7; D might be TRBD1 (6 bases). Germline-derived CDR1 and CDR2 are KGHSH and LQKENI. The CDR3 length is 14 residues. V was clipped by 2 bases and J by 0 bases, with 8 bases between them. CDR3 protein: CASSPETGSYEQYF. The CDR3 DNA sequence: TGTGCCAGCTCACCAGAGACAGGCTCCTACGAGCAGTACTTC.

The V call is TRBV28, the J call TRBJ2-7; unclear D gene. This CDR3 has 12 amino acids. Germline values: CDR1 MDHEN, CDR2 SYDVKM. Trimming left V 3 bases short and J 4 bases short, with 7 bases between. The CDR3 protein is CASSFPLYEQYF. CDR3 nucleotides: TGTGCCAGCAGTTTTCCCCTTTACGAGCAGTACTTC.